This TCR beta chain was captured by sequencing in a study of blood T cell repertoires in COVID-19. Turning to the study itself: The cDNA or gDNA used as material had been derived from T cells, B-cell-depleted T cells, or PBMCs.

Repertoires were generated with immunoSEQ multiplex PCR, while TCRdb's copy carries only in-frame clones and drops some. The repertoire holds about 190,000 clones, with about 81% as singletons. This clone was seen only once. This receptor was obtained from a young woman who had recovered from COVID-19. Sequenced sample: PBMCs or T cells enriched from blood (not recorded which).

CDR3 loop: CASSLATPTGLLGRGSPLHF. The CDR3 DNA reads TGTGCCAGCAGTCTTGCAACCCCGACAGGTCTCCTCGGCAGGGGGTCACCCCTCCACTTT. The rearrangement uses TRBV27 and TRBJ1-6, with 7 nucleotides matching TRBD1. The CDR3 is 20 residues long. Germline trimming cut 5 bases from V and 10 bases from J; bases unmatched to any gene: 26. The germline CDR1 and CDR2 sequences are MNHEY and SMNVEV (reference sequence).